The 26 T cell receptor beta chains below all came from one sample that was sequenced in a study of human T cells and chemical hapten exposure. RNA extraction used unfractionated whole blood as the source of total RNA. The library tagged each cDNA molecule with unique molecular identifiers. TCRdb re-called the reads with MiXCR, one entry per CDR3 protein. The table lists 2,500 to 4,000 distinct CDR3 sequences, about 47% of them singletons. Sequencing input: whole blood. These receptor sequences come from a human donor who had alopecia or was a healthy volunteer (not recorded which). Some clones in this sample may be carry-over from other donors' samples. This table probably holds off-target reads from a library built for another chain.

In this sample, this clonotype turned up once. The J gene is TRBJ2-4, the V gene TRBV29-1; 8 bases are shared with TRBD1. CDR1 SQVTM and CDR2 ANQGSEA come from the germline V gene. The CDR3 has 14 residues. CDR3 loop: CRRHRGSGCDIQYF. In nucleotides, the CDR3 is TGCAGGCGACACAGGGGGTCGGGGTGCGACATTCAGTACTTC.

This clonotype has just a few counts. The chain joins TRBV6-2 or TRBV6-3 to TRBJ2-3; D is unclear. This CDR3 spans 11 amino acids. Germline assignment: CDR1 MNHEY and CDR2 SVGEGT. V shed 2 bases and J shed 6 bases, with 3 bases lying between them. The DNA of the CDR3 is TGTGCCAGCAGTTACGTGGATACGCAGTATTTT. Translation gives CASSYVDTQYF.

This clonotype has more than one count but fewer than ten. The CDR3 nucleotides are TGTGCCAGCAGTTACTCATCCGGGGAGGAGACCCAGTACTTC. Its protein is CASSYSSGEETQYF. The chain uses TRBV6-5 and TRBJ2-5, with a possible D match to TRBD2 (5 bases). Trimming took off 0 bases at V and 5 bases at J, with 10 bases between the two ends. This CDR3 is 14 amino acids long. Germline lookup yields CDR1 MNHEY and CDR2 SVGAGI.

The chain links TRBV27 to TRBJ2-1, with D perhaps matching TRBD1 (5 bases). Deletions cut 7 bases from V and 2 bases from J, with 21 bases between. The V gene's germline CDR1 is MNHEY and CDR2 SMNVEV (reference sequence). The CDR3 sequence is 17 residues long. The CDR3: CASTLRGDVRTYNEQFF. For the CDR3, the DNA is TGTGCCAGCACCCTAAGGGGTGACGTTCGTACCTACAATGAGCAGTTCTTC.

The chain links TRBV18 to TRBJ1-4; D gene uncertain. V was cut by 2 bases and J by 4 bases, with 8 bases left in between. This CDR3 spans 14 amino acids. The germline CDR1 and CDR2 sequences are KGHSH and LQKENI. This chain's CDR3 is CASSPRALNEKLFF. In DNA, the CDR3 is TGTGCCAGCTCACCAAGGGCCCTTAATGAAAAACTGTTTTTT.

The CDR3 DNA follows: TGCGCCAGCAGCTCGTGGGGGTCCTACAATGAGCAGTTCTTC. Its protein is CASSSWGSYNEQFF. V gene TRBV5-1 combines with J gene TRBJ2-1, with D perhaps being TRBD1 or TRBD2 (5 bases each). This CDR3 contains 14 residues. The germline gives CDR1 SGHRS, CDR2 YFSETQ. Trimming removed 3 bases at V and 1 base at J, with 8 bases between.

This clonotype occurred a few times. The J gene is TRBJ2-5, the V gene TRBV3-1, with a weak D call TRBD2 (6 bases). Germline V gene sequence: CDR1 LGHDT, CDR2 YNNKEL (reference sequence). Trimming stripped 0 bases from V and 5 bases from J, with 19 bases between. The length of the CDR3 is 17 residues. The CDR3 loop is CASSQDFRGGAAETQYF. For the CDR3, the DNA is TGTGCCAGCAGCCAAGATTTTCGGGGAGGCGCCGCGGAGACCCAGTACTTC.

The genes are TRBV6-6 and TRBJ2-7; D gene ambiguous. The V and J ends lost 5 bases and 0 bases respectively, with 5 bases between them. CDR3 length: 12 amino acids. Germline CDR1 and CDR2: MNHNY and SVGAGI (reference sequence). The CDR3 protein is CASSTDSYEQYF. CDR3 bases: TGTGCCAGCAGTACTGACTCCTACGAGCAGTACTTC.

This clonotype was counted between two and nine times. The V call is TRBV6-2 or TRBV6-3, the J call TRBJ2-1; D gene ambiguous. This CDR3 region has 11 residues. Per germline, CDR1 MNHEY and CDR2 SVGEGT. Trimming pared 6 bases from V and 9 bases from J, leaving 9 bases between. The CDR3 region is CASSPLFEQFF. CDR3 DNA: TGTGCCAGCAGCCCACTTTTTGAGCAGTTCTTC.

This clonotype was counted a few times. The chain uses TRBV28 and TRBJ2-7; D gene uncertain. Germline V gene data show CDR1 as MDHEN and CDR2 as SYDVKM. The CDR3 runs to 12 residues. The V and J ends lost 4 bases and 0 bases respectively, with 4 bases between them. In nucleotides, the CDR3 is TGTGCCAGCAGTTCGTCCTCCTACGAGCAGTACTTC. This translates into CASSSSSYEQYF.

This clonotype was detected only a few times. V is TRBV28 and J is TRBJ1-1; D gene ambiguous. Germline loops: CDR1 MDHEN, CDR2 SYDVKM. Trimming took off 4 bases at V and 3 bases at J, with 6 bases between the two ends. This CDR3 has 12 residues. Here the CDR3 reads CASSSVYTEAFF. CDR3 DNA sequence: TGTGCCAGCAGTTCCGTTTACACTGAAGCTTTCTTT.

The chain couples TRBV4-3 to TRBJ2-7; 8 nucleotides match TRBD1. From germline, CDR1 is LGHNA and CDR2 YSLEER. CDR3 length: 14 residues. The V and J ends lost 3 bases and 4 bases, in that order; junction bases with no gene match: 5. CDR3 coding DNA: TGCGCCAGCAGCCAGGACAGGGCACTTTACGAGCAGTACTTC. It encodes CASSQDRALYEQYF.

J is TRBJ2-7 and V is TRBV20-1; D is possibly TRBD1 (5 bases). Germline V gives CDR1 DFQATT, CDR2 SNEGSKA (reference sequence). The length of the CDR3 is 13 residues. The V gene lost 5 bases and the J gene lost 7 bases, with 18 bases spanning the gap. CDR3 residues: CSAPYPGSGEQYF. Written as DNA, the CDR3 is TGCAGTGCTCCCTACCCAGGGTCAGGAGAGCAGTACTTC.

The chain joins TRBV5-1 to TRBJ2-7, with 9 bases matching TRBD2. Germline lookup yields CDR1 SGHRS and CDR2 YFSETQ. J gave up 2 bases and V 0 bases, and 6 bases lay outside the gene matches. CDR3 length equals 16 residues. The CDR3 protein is CASSLEPSGTPYEQYF. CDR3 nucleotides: TGCGCCAGCAGCTTGGAGCCTAGCGGGACTCCCTACGAGCAGTACTTC. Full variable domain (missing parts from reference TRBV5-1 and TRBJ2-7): KAGVTQTPRYLIKTRGQQVTLSCSPISGHRSVSWYQQTPGQGLQFLFEYFSETQRNKGNFPGRFSGRQFSNSRSEMNVSTLELGDSALYLCASSLEPSGTPYEQYFGPGTRLTVT.

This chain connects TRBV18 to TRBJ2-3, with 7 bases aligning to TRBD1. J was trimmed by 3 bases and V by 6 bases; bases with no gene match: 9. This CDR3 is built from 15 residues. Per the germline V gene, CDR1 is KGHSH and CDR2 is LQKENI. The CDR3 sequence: CASSPTTGLTDTQYF. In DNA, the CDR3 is TGTGCCAGCTCTCCAACGACAGGGTTAACAGATACGCAGTATTTT.

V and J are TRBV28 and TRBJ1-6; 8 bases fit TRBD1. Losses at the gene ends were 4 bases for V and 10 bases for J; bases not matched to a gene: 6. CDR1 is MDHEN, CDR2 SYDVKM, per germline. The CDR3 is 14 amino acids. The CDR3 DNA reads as TGTGCCAGCAGTTCTGGACAGGGTGGCTCACCCCTCCACTTT. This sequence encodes CASSSGQGGSPLHF.

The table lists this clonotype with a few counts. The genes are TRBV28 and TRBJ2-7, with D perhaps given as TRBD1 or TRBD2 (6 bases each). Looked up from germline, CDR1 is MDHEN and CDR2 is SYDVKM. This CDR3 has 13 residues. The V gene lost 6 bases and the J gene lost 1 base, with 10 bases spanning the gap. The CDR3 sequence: CASRAGHSYEQYF. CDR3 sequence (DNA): TGTGCCAGCAGGGCGGGACATTCCTACGAGCAGTACTTC. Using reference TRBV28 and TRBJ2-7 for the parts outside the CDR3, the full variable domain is DVKVTQSSRYLVKRTGEKVFLECVQDMDHENMFWYRQDPGLGLRLIYFSYDVKMKEKGDIPEGYSVSREKKERFSLILESASTNQTSMYLCASRAGHSYEQYFGPGTRLTVT.

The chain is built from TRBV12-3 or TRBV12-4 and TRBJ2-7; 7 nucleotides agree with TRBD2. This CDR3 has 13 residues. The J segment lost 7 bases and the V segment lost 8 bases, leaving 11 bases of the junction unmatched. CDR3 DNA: TGTGCCAGCCGCTTGGGGGGAGCGGGGGAGCAGTACTTC. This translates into CASRLGGAGEQYF.

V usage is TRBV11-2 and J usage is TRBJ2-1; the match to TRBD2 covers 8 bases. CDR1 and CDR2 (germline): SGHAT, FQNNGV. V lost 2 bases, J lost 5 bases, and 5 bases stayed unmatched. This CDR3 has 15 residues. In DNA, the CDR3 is TGTGCCAGCAGCTTAATCGGGACTAGTAACAATGAGCAGTTCTTC. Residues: CASSLIGTSNNEQFF. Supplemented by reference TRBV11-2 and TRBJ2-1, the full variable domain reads EAGVAQSPRYKIIEKRQSVAFWCNPISGHATLYWYQQILGQGPKLLIQFQNNGVVDDSQLPKDRFSAERLKGVDSTLKIQPAKLEDSAVYLCASSLIGTSNNEQFFGPGTRLTVL.

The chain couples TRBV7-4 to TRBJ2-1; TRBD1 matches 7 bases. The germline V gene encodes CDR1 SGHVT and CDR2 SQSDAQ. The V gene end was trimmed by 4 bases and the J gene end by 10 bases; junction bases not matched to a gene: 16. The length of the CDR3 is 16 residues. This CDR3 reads CASSWIDRAPTIEQFF. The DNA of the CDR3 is TGTGCCAGCAGCTGGATCGACAGGGCCCCGACAATCGAGCAGTTCTTC.

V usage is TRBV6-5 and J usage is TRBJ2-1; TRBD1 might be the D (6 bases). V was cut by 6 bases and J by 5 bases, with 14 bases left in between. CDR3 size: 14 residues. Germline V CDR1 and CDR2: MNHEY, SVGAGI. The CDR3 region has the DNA TGTGCCAGCAGGCGACCGGGACAAAACAATGAGCAGTTCTTC. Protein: CASRRPGQNNEQFF.

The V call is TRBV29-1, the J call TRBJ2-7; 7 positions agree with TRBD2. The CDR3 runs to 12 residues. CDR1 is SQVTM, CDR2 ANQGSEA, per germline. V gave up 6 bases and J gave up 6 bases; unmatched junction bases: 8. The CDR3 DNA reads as TGCAGCGTCGTGGGCGGGAGTGGCGAGCAGTACTTC. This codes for CSVVGGSGEQYF.

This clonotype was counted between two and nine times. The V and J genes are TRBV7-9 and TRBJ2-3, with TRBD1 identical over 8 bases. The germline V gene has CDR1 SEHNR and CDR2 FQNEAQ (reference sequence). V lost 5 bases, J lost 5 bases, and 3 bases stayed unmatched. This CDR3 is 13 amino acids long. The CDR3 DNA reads TGTGCCAGCAGCCCGGACAGGGAAGATACGCAGTATTTT. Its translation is CASSPDREDTQYF.

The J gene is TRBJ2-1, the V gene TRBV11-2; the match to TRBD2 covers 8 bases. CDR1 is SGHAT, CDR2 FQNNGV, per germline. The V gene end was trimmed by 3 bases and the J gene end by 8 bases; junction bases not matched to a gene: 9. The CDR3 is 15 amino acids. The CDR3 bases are TGTGCCAGCAGCTTCGACGCGGGAGGCGGGGATGAGCAGTTCTTC. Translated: CASSFDAGGGDEQFF.

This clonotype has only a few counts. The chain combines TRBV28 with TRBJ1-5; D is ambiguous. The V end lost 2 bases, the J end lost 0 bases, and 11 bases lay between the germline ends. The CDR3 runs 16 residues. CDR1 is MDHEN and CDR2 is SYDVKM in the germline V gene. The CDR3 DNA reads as TGTGCCAGCAGTTTAATGGGAGACTATAGCAATCAGCCCCAGCATTTT. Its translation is CASSLMGDYSNQPQHF.

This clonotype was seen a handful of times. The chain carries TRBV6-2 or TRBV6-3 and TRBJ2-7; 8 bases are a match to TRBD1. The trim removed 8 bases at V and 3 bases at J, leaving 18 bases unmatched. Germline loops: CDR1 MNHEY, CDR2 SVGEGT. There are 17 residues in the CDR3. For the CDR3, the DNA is TGTGCCAGCTCCCCCCTTGCCTCCGGACAGGGAGGCTACGAGCAGTACTTC. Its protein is CASSPLASGQGGYEQYF.